What follows are 25 T cell receptor beta chains derived from one specimen sequenced in a study of blood T cell repertoires in COVID-19. Libraries were prepared by immunoSEQ multiplex PCR; TCRdb keeps only in-frame clonotypes and omits some of them. Here the sample spans around 210,000 clones, roughly 85% being singletons. Sequencing was performed on peripheral blood. These receptors all stem from a man between 50 and 59 years old with COVID-19, enrolled during active disease.

The chain recombines TRBV3-1 (or the pseudogene TRBV3-2) with TRBJ2-1; 11 positions agree with TRBD2. J gave up 5 bases and V 9 bases, and 6 bases lay outside the gene matches. CDR1 is LGHDT, CDR2 YNNKEL, per germline (reference sequence). This CDR3 has 14 amino acids. CDR3 loop: CASETSGGNNEQFF. The CDR3, as DNA: TGTGCCAGTGAAACTAGCGGGGGTAACAATGAGCAGTTCTTC.

The rearrangement links TRBV7-9 to TRBJ2-1; weak D call: TRBD2 (5 bases). The CDR3 spans 16 residues. V was trimmed by 5 bases and J by 3 bases, leaving 17 bases between them. Germline V CDR1 and CDR2: SEHNR, FQNEAQ (reference sequence). The CDR3 protein is CASSARGNRLYNEQFF. As DNA, the CDR3 is TGTGCCAGCAGCGCTAGAGGGAACCGCCTCTACAATGAGCAGTTCTTC. The full variable domain, rest sourced from reference TRBV7-9 and TRBJ2-1, is DTGVSQNPRHKITKRGQNVTFRCDPISEHNRLYWYRQTLGQGPEFLTYFQNEAQLEKSRLLSDRFSAERPKGSFSTLEIQRTEQGDSAMYLCASSARGNRLYNEQFFGPGTRLTVL.

The chain combines TRBV7-9 with TRBJ2-7; D not resolved. Trimming pared 1 base from V and 7 bases from J, leaving 8 bases between. The germline CDR1 and CDR2 sequences are SEHNR and FQNEAQ (reference sequence). The CDR3 consists of 12 residues. The CDR3 here is CASSLEEREQYF. The CDR3 DNA is TGTGCCAGCAGCTTAGAGGAGCGAGAGCAGTACTTC. Combining the CDR3 with reference TRBV7-9 and TRBJ2-7 gives the whole variable domain DTGVSQNPRHKITKRGQNVTFRCDPISEHNRLYWYRQTLGQGPEFLTYFQNEAQLEKSRLLSDRFSAERPKGSFSTLEIQRTEQGDSAMYLCASSLEEREQYFGPGTRLTVT.

The chain joins TRBV19 to TRBJ1-6; 8 bases match TRBD1. Unmatched junction bases numbered 5, after V lost 3 bases and J lost 7 bases. Germline assignment: CDR1 LNHDA and CDR2 SQIVND (reference sequence). The CDR3 spans 15 residues. The CDR3 bases are TGTGCCAGTAGTATTAAACGGACAGGGAATTCACCCCTCCACTTT. This translates into CASSIKRTGNSPLHF. The whole variable domain, filled in from reference TRBV19 and TRBJ1-6, reads DGGITQSPKYLFRKEGQNVTLSCEQNLNHDAMYWYRQDPGQGLRLIYYSQIVNDFQKGDIAEGYSVSREKKESFPLTVTSAQKNPTAFYLCASSIKRTGNSPLHFGNGTRLTVT.

This sequence joins TRBV5-1 and TRBJ1-6; a possible D gene is TRBD1 (5 bases). Germline V gene sequence: CDR1 SGHRS, CDR2 YFSETQ. Trimming pared 0 bases from V and 9 bases from J, leaving 13 bases between. The CDR3 covers 15 residues. CDR3 region: CASSLAGGVGSPLHF. For the CDR3, the DNA is TGCGCCAGCAGCTTGGCCGGAGGGGTGGGTTCACCCCTCCACTTT. Together with reference TRBV5-1 and TRBJ1-6, the CDR3 gives the full variable domain: KAGVTQTPRYLIKTRGQQVTLSCSPISGHRSVSWYQQTPGQGLQFLFEYFSETQRNKGNFPGRFSGRQFSNSRSEMNVSTLELGDSALYLCASSLAGGVGSPLHFGNGTRLTVT.

This clone has just a few counts. For the CDR3, the DNA is TGTGCCAGCAGCTTGGGACTAGCGGGCCACACCGGGGAGCTGTTTTTT. It specifies CASSLGLAGHTGELFF. The V and J genes are TRBV5-8 and TRBJ2-2; 10 bases are a match to TRBD2. The CDR3 runs 16 residues. CDR1 is SGHTS and CDR2 is YDEGEE in the germline V gene. Trimming removed 0 bases from V and 3 bases from J; junction bases left unmatched: 2.

The chain combines TRBV5-1 with TRBJ2-5; 8 positions agree with TRBD1. V shed 0 bases and J 2 bases; nucleotides not matched to a gene: 6. CDR3 length: 16 residues. Per the germline V gene, CDR1 is SGHRS and CDR2 is YFSETQ. The CDR3 bases are TGCGCCAGCAGCTTGGGCGGCAGGGGGCAGCAAGAGACCCAGTACTTC. It yields the protein CASSLGGRGQQETQYF.

This clone occurred once. The V gene is TRBV6-4, the J gene TRBJ2-5, with 11 bases that match TRBD2. After removal of 3 bases from V and 5 bases from J, the junction contained 5 bases not matched to a gene. The CDR3 consists of 15 residues. Per germline, CDR1 MRHNA and CDR2 SNTAGT. The CDR3 DNA sequence: TGTGCCAGCAGTGAATTTAGCGGGGGGGCTGAGACCCAGTACTTC. Its protein is CASSEFSGGAETQYF.

This clone came up a few times. The genes are TRBV27 and TRBJ1-5; possibly TRBD1 for D (6 bases). The CDR3 has 15 residues. Germline V CDR1 and CDR2: MNHEY, SMNVEV (reference sequence). Trimming stripped 5 bases from V and 8 bases from J, with 19 bases between. DNA for the CDR3: TGTGCCAGCAGTCGGACAGCATACCCAGGAGAGCCCCAGCATTTT. Its translation is CASSRTAYPGEPQHF.

The chain combines TRBV9 with TRBJ2-6, with D unclear. The length of the CDR3 is 14 residues. Germline assignment: CDR1 SGDLS and CDR2 YYNGEE. Trimming stripped 6 bases from V and 0 bases from J, with 7 bases between. The chain's CDR3 is CASTPFSGANVLTF. The DNA for the CDR3 is TGTGCCAGCACCCCCTTCTCTGGGGCCAACGTCCTGACTTTC.

The gene calls are TRBV6-5 and TRBJ1-2; D might be TRBD1 (6 bases). From germline, CDR1 is MNHEY and CDR2 SVGAGI. V was pared by 3 bases and J by 1 base, with 12 bases between. The CDR3 length is 15 residues. The CDR3, as DNA: TGTGCCAGCAGTTATGACGGACAGATTAACTATGGCTACACCTTC. Protein: CASSYDGQINYGYTF.

The V and J genes are TRBV29-1 and TRBJ2-1; 13 nucleotides line up with TRBD2. V shed 5 bases and J 7 bases; nucleotides not matched to a gene: 14. This CDR3 has 17 residues. Germline V gene sequence: CDR1 SQVTM, CDR2 ANQGSEA. The CDR3 DNA sequence: TGCAGCGTTAGACTAGCGGGGGGTCCAACAAAGGGGAATGAGCAGTTCTTC. It encodes CSVRLAGGPTKGNEQFF.

The chain uses TRBV14 and TRBJ1-2; 7 bases agree with TRBD1. This CDR3 is built from 15 residues. CDR1 SGHDN and CDR2 FVKESK come from the germline V gene. J was trimmed by 0 bases and V by 3 bases; bases with no gene match: 4. The CDR3 protein is CASSQGQKTNYGYTF. CDR3 nucleotide sequence: TGTGCCAGCAGCCAGGGACAGAAGACTAACTATGGCTACACCTTC. The entire variable domain, with the rest obtained from reference TRBV14 and TRBJ1-2, is as follows: EAGVTQFPSHSVIEKGQTVTLRCDPISGHDNLYWYRRVMGKEIKFLLHFVKESKQDESGMPNNRFLAERTGGTYSTLKVQPAELEDSGVYFCASSQGQKTNYGYTFGSGTRLTVV.

This chain connects TRBV6-4 to TRBJ2-3, with D perhaps matching TRBD2 (5 bases). Germline assignment: CDR1 MRHNA and CDR2 SNTAGT. With 6 bases removed from V and 6 bases from J, the gap between germline ends came to 7 bases. This CDR3 has 11 amino acids. The CDR3 spells CASRPGDTQYF. In nucleotides, the CDR3 is TGTGCCAGCAGACCGGGGGATACGCAGTATTTT.

This clone was seen once. The same CDR3 arises from other DNA sequences in this sample as well. CDR3 sequence: CASSIRDSSYEQYF. The CDR3 DNA is TGTGCCAGTAGTATCCGGGACAGCTCCTACGAGCAGTACTTC. The rearrangement uses TRBV19 and TRBJ2-7; 7 nucleotides align to TRBD1. CDR1 and CDR2 from the germline V gene are LNHDA and SQIVND (reference sequence). J gave up 0 bases and V 3 bases, and 2 bases lay outside the gene matches. The CDR3 consists of 14 residues.

The chain uses TRBV18 and TRBJ2-3, with 7 bases aligning to TRBD2. Germline V gene data show CDR1 as KGHSH and CDR2 as LQKENI. J lost 4 bases, V lost 6 bases, and 10 bases had no gene match. The CDR3 contains 15 residues. CDR3 sequence: CASSLGGDSADTQYF. For the CDR3, the DNA is TGTGCCAGCTCCCTGGGGGGGGATTCAGCAGATACGCAGTATTTT.

CDR3 sequence: CASSPERGQGYTF. CDR3 DNA: TGTGCCAGCAGTCCGGAAAGGGGGCAAGGCTACACCTTC. The chain is built from TRBV27 and TRBJ1-2, with TRBD1 matching over 7 bases. V gave up 5 bases and J gave up 8 bases; unmatched junction bases: 8. Per the germline V gene, CDR1 is MNHEY and CDR2 is SMNVEV (reference sequence). CDR3 length: 13 amino acids.

The chain joins TRBV2 to TRBJ2-2, with 8 nucleotides matching TRBD2. J gave up 6 bases and V 4 bases, and 13 bases lay outside the gene matches. The germline V gene has CDR1 SNHLY and CDR2 FYNNEI. CDR3 length: 17 amino acids. CDR3 residues: CASSGTSGGRRPGELFF. For the CDR3, the DNA is TGTGCCAGCAGTGGTACCAGCGGGGGTCGTAGGCCCGGGGAGCTGTTTTTT.

In nucleotides, the CDR3 is TGCGCCAGCAGTCAAGGACAGGACCCCAATGAGCAGTTCTTC. Translated, it gives CASSQGQDPNEQFF. The chain employs TRBV5-1 and TRBJ2-1, with 7 nucleotides matching TRBD1. CDR1 and CDR2 (germline): SGHRS, YFSETQ. After removal of 5 bases from V and 6 bases from J, the junction contained 8 bases not matched to a gene. The CDR3 has 14 amino acids.

This clone was seen only a few times. The rearrangement joins TRBV7-3 to TRBJ1-1, with 8 bases lining up with TRBD1. V lost 4 bases and J lost 5; bases outside the gene matches: 3. CDR3 length equals 13 residues. From germline, CDR1 is SGHTA and CDR2 FQGTGA. The CDR3 DNA sequence: TGTGCCAGCAGCTCCGACAGGGGAACTGAAGCTTTCTTT. Residues: CASSSDRGTEAFF.

The V call is TRBV15, the J call TRBJ2-1, with TRBD2 identical over 9 bases. Germline CDR1 LNHNV, CDR2 YYDKDF (reference sequence). The CDR3 is 18 amino acids. Unmatched junction bases numbered 9, after V lost 2 bases and J lost 1 base. The DNA of the CDR3 is TGTGCCACCAGCAGAAGTACTAGCGGGTCGACGTCCTACAATGAGCAGTTCTTC. Protein product: CATSRSTSGSTSYNEQFF. The whole variable domain, filled in from reference TRBV15 and TRBJ2-1, reads DAMVIQNPRYQVTQFGKPVTLSCSQTLNHNVMYWYQQKSSQAPKLLFHYYDKDFNNEADTPDNFQSRRPNTSFCFLDIRSPGLGDTAMYLCATSRSTSGSTSYNEQFFGPGTRLTVL.

The V gene is TRBV3-1 (or the pseudogene TRBV3-2), the J gene TRBJ2-7; 10 bases are a match to TRBD2. The germline CDR1 and CDR2 sequences are LGHDT and YNNKEL (reference sequence). Trimming at V came to 2 bases and at J to 2 bases, leaving 12 bases not matched to a gene. CDR3 length equals 18 residues. CDR3 in DNA: TGTGCCAGCAGCCAACCCCTCTTGAAGCGGGGGGGCACCTACGAGCAGTACTTC. This gives the protein CASSQPLLKRGGTYEQYF.

This clone showed up just a few times. V gene TRBV27 combines with J gene TRBJ1-6, with D tentatively TRBD1 (6 bases). The CDR3 extends over 15 amino acids. Germline values: CDR1 MNHEY, CDR2 SMNVEV (reference sequence). Trimming shortened V by 6 bases and J by 4 bases, and 13 bases separated the two germline ends. In nucleotides, the CDR3 is TGTGCCAGCAGCCCTCGGGGACATTATAATTCACCCCTCCACTTT. Translation gives CASSPRGHYNSPLHF.

CDR3 nucleotide sequence: TGTGCCAGCAGTTACTCGGGACTAGGGGCAGCATCAGATACGCAGTATTTT. Translating it yields CASSYSGLGAASDTQYF. The V call is TRBV6-2 or TRBV6-3, the J call TRBJ2-3; 8 bases are a match to TRBD2. The germline CDR1 and CDR2 sequences are MNHEY and SVGEGT. The CDR3 contains 17 residues. The ends lost 0 bases at V and 4 bases at J; junction bases unmatched: 9.

V usage is TRBV5-1 and J usage is TRBJ2-7, with 8 bases that match TRBD1. V dropped 2 bases and J dropped 4; count of bases not matched to a gene: 8. The CDR3 loop spans 15 amino acids. Germline V gives CDR1 SGHRS, CDR2 YFSETQ. The chain's CDR3 is CASSFAGTGYYEQYF. CDR3 coding DNA: TGCGCCAGCAGCTTCGCCGGGACAGGCTATTACGAGCAGTACTTC.